This record concerns one T cell receptor beta chain sequence. The data derive from a study of blood T cell repertoires in COVID-19. Study at large: The United States, Italy and Spain provided the acute and convalescent COVID-19 samples. The analysed material was cDNA or gDNA that came from T cells, B-cell-depleted T cells, or PBMCs.

Assay: immunoSEQ multiplex PCR; the TCRdb copy retains only in-frame clones and omits some. In the table there are around 450,000 clones, 75% to 90% of which are singletons. In germline, CDR1 is PRHDT, CDR2 FYEKMQ (reference sequence). Trimming shortened V by 5 bases and J by 0 bases, and 11 bases separated the two germline ends. CDR3 length: 14 residues. The cohort comprised adults aged roughly 18 to 95 years residing in approximately 25 US areas. Participants' own reports of clinical history determined their cohort assignment. Sequencing used PBMCs or T cells enriched from blood (not recorded which). The rearrangement joins TRBV13 to TRBJ2-7; weak D call: TRBD2 (5 bases). The TCR originated in a woman between 18 and 29 years old who had recovered from COVID-19. The DNA of the CDR3 is TGTGCCAGCAGCCTCCCGGGGTCCTCCTACGAGCAGTACTTC. Its translation is CASSLPGSSYEQYF.